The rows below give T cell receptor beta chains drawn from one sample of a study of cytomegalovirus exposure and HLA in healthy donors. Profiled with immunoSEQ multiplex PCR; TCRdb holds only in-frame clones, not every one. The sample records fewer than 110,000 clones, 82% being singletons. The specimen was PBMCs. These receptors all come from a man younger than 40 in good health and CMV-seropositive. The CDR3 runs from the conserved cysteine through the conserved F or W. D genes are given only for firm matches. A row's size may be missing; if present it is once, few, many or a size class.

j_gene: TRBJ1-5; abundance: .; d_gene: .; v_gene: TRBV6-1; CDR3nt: TGTGCCAGCAGCCGAGGGGAGGGGTGGAATCAGCCCCAGCATTTT; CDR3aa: CASSRGEGWNQPQHF
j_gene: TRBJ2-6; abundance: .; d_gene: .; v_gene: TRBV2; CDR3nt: TGTGCCAGTTCGCCCGGACCAGGGCTTGGGGCCAACGGCCTGACTTTC; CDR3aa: CASSPGPGLGANGLTF
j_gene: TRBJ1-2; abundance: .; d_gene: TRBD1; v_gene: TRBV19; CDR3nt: TGTGCCAGTAGCGCGGGACAGGGGATATATGGCTACACCTTC; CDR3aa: CASSAGQGIYGYTF
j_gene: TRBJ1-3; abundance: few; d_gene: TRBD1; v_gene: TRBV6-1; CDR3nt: TGTGCCAGCAGTGTTGACAGGGGTGACACCATATATTTT; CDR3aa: CASSVDRGDTIYF
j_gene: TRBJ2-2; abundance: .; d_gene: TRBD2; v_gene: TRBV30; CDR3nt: TGTGCCTGGAAGCGGGAGGGGGGCACCGGGGAGCTGTTTTTT; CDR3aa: CAWKREGGTGELFF
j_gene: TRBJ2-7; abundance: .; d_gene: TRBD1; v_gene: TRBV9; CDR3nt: TGTGCCAGCAGCGTAGGACAGGGAGTATCCTACGAGCAGTACTTC; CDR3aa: CASSVGQGVSYEQYF
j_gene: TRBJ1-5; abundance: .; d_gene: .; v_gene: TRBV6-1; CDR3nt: TGTGCCAGCAGCCTCAGGTTTATCAATCAGCCCCAGCATTTT; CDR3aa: CASSLRFINQPQHF
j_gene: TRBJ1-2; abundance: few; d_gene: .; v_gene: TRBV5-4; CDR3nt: TGTGCCAGCAGCTTGGTGGGCAGGGTCTATGGCTACACCTTC; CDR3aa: CASSLVGRVYGYTF
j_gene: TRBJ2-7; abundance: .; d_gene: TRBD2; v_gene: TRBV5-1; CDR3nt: TGCGCCAGCAGCTTGTGGGGGGGGAGCTCCTACGAGCAGTACTTC; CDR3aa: CASSLWGGSSYEQYF
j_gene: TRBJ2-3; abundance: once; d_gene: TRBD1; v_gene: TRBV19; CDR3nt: TGTGCCAGTAGCAAACAGGGGCATACGCAGTATTTT; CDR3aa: CASSKQGHTQYF
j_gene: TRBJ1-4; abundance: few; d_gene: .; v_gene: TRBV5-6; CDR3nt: TGTGCCAGCAGCTTATGGGGAGATAATGAAAAACTGTTTTTT; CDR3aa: CASSLWGDNEKLFF
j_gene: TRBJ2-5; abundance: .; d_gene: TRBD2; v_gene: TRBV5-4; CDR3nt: TGTGCCAGCAGCTTAAGACTAGCGGGGGAAGAGACCCAGTACTTC; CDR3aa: CASSLRLAGEETQYF
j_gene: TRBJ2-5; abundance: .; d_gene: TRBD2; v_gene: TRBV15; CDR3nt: TGTGCCACCAGCAGAGATCTAGGGCTAGCGGGGCAAGAGCAGTACTTC; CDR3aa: CATSRDLGLAGQEQYF
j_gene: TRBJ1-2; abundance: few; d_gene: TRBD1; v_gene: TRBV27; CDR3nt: TGTGCCAGCAGTGTGGGACAGAGGTATGGCTACACCTTC; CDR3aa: CASSVGQRYGYTF
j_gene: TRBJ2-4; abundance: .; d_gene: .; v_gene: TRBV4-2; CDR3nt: TGTGCCAGCAGCCAACCAGGGTTCCAGGGAGCCAAAAACATTCAGTACTTC; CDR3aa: CASSQPGFQGAKNIQYF
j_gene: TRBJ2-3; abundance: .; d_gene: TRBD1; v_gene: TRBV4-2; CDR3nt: TGTGCCAGCAGCCAGACAGGGGGGTCCACAGATACGCAGTATTTT; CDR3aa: CASSQTGGSTDTQYF
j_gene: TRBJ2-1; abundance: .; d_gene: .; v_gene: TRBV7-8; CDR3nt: TGTGCCAGCAGCTTATCACGACAGCGAAAGTACAATGAGCAGTTCTTC; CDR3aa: CASSLSRQRKYNEQFF
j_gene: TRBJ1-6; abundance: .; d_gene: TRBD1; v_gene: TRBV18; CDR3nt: TGTGCCAGCTCACCGGGGTTCCGGGACAGGGTTAAGGTGTATAATTCACCCCTCCACTTT; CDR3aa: CASSPGFRDRVKVYNSPLHF
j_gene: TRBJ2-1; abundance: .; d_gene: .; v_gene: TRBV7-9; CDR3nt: TGTGCCAGCAGCTTAAGAGCGTCCTCCTACAATGAGCAGTTCTTC; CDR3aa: CASSLRASSYNEQFF
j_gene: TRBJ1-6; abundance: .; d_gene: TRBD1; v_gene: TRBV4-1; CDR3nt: TGCGCCAGCAGCCAAGATAATAGACAGGGAGGTGGACCCCTCCACTTT; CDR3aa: CASSQDNRQGGGPLHF
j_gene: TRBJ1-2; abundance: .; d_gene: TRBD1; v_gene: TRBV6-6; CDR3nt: TGTGCCAGCAGTTACCGTCGGACAGGGAACTATGGCTACACCTTC; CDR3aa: CASSYRRTGNYGYTF
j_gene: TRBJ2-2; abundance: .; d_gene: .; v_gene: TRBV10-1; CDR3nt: TGCGCCAGCAGTGCCCCCGCGAACACCGGGGAGCTGTTTTTT; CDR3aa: CASSAPANTGELFF
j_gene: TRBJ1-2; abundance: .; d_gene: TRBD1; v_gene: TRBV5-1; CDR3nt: TGCGCCAGCAGCCCAGCCGGGACAGGCAACTATGGCTACACCTTC; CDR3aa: CASSPAGTGNYGYTF
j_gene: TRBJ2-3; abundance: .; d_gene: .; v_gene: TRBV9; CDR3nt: TGTGCCAGCACTATAATGGGCAGGGGCCCAGATACGCAGTATTTT; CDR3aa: CASTIMGRGPDTQYF
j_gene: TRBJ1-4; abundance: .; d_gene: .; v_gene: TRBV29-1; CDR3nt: TGCAGCGTTCGAGGGGGGGAGGGGAAACTGTTTTTT; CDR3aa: CSVRGGEGKLFF
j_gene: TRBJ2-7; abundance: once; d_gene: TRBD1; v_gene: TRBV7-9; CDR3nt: TGTTCCAGCAGCCCACAGGGGGCCCAGGGGTACGAGCAGTACTTC; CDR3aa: CSSSPQGAQGYEQYF
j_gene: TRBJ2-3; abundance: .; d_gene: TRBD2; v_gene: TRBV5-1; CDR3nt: TGCGCCAGCAGCTGGGCCCGGGGACTACTTACAGATACGCAGTATTTT; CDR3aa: CASSWARGLLTDTQYF
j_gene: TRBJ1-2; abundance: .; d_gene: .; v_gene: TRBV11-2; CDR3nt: TGTGCCAGCAGACCTAGGGGAAGGTTGGATGGCTACACCTTC; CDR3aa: CASRPRGRLDGYTF
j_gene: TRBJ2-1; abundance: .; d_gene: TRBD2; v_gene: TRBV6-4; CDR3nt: TGTGCCAGCAGTGAAAGCGGGGGGGCTAATGAGCAGTTCTTC; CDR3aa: CASSESGGANEQFF
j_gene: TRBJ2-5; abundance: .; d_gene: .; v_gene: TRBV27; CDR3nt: TGTGCCAGCAGTCCCCAAGAGCGATTCCAAGAGACCCAGTACTTC; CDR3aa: CASSPQERFQETQYF
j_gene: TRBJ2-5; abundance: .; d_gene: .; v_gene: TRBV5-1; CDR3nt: TGCGCCAGCAGCTTGGGGACAGAACTAGAGACCCAGTACTTC; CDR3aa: CASSLGTELETQYF
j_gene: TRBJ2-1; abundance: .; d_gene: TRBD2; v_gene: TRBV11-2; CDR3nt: TGTGCCAGCAGCCCACGACTAGCGGGGGGGCGGTGGAATGAGCAGTTCTTC; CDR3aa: CASSPRLAGGRWNEQFF
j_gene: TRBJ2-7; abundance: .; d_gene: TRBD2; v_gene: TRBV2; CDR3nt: TGTGCCAGCAGTCCGGATGGCCTAGCGGTGTTCTACGAGCAGTACTTC; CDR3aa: CASSPDGLAVFYEQYF
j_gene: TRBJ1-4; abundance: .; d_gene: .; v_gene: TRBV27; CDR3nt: TGTGCCATCCCCGGAGCTAATGAAAAACTGTTTTTT; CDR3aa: CAIPGANEKLFF
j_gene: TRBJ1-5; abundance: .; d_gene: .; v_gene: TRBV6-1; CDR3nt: TGTGCCAGCAGTGAATACTCGGGGGGATTCCAGCCCCAGCATTTT; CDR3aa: CASSEYSGGFQPQHF
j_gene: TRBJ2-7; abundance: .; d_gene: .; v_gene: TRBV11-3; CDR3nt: TGTGCCAGCAGCCCCGGACTCCTCGAGCAGTACTTC; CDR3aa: CASSPGLLEQYF
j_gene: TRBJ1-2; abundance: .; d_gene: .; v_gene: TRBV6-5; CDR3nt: TGTGCCAGCAGTTACTTGGAGGCCGGTGGCTACACCTTC; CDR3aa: CASSYLEAGGYTF
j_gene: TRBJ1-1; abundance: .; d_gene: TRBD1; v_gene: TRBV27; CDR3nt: TGTGCCAGCAGGTCTAAGAGGACAGGCGGCACTGAAGCTTTCTTT; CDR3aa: CASRSKRTGGTEAFF
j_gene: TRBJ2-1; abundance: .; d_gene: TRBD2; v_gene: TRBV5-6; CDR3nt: TGTGCCAGCAGCGTGAGGCGGGGGGCCTCCTACAATGAGCAGTTCTTC; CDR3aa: CASSVRRGASYNEQFF
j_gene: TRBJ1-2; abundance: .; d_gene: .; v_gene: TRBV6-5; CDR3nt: TGTGCCAGCAGCCCACAGGGTCGGGGCTACACCTTC; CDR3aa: CASSPQGRGYTF